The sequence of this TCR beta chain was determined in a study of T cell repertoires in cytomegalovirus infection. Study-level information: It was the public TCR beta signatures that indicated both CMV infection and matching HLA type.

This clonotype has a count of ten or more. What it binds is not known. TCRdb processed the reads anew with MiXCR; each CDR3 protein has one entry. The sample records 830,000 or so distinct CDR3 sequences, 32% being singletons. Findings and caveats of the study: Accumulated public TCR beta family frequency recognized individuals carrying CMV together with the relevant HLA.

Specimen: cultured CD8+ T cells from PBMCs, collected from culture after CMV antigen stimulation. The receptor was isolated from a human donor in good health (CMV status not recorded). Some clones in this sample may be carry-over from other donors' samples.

The CDR3 spells CASSSGQGSHNEQFF. The DNA of the CDR3 is TGTGCCAGCAGTTCAGGACAGGGGTCCCACAATGAGCAGTTCTTC. The J gene is TRBJ2-1, the V gene TRBV12-3 or TRBV12-4; 9 nucleotides agree with TRBD1. J lost 5 bases, V lost 4 bases, and 6 bases had no gene match. The CDR3 loop spans 15 amino acids.